The 8 T cell receptor beta chains presented below share a single source sample, sequenced in a study of T cell responses to AZD1222 COVID-19 vaccine. The repertoire was sequenced with immunoSEQ multiplex PCR; TCRdb's copy has only in-frame clones and lacks some. The repertoire holds 150,000 or so clones, with about nine tenths as singletons. Sequencing was performed on peripheral blood, taken on day 0 of AZD1222 vaccination. The receptors derive from an adult in good health.

The rearrangement uses TRBV7-8 and TRBJ1-2; no firm D call. The germline V gene has CDR1 SGHVS and CDR2 FQNEAQ. Trimming took off 0 bases at V and 8 bases at J, with 13 bases between the two ends. The CDR3 length is 14 residues. CDR3 sequence: CASSLAGVHRGYTF. The CDR3 nucleotides read TGTGCCAGCAGCTTAGCCGGGGTACATCGAGGCTACACCTTC.

The gene calls are TRBV28 and TRBJ1-2; TRBD1 aligns across 9 bases. Germline V gene sequence: CDR1 MDHEN, CDR2 SYDVKM. The J segment lost 8 bases and the V segment lost 6 bases, leaving 10 bases of the junction unmatched. CDR3 length equals 14 residues. The CDR3, as DNA: TGTGCCAGCAGCACCTTACAGGGGGCGAGAGGCTACACCTTC. It is translated as CASSTLQGARGYTF.

The genes are TRBV11-2 and TRBJ1-3; D perhaps matches TRBD1 (5 bases). The CDR3 has 13 residues. The germline V gene encodes CDR1 SGHAT and CDR2 FQNNGV. V shed 3 bases and J shed 8 bases, with 11 bases lying between them. CDR3 residues: CASSFEPGDTIYF. The CDR3 DNA sequence: TGTGCCAGCAGCTTCGAGCCGGGGGACACCATATATTTT.

This chain's CDR3 is CASSYSGTGGYEQYF. The CDR3 DNA reads as TGTGCCAGCAGTTACTCGGGGACAGGGGGTTACGAGCAGTACTTC. The gene calls are TRBV6-2 or TRBV6-3 and TRBJ2-7; TRBD1 matches at 11 bases. There are 15 residues in the CDR3. CDR1 and CDR2 (germline): MNHEY, SVGEGT. Trimming removed 0 bases from V and 4 bases from J; junction bases left unmatched: 2.

The chain links TRBV12-3 or TRBV12-4 to TRBJ2-7; D gene uncertain. This CDR3 region has 12 residues. V lost 6 bases to trimming and J lost 4 bases, with 10 bases between them. CDR3 sequence reads: CASSSGRYEQYF. In DNA, the CDR3 is TGTGCCAGCAGCTCAGGACGTTACGAGCAGTACTTC.

The CDR3 is CASSVLAGARDTQYF. CDR3 nucleotide sequence: TGTGCCAGCAGCGTATTAGCGGGAGCTAGAGATACGCAGTATTTT. The chain joins TRBV9 to TRBJ2-3, with 9 bases identical to TRBD2. The germline V gene encodes CDR1 SGDLS and CDR2 YYNGEE. The CDR3 contains 15 residues. The trim removed 1 base at V and 5 bases at J, leaving 5 bases unmatched. Full variable domain (missing parts from reference TRBV9 and TRBJ2-3): DSGVTQTPKHLITATGQRVTLRCSPRSGDLSVYWYQQSLDQGLQFLIQYYNGEERAKGNILERFSAQQFPDLHSELNLSSLELGDSALYFCASSVLAGARDTQYFGPGTRLTVL.

In this sample, this clone turned up a few times. The chain carries TRBV20-1 and TRBJ1-1; D not resolved. V lost 3 bases and J 7 bases, leaving 15 bases between the germline ends. The CDR3 is made up of 13 amino acids. Germline CDR1 and CDR2: DFQATT and SNEGSKA (reference sequence). CDR3 residues: CSASRSLGGEAFF. CDR3 bases: TGCAGTGCTAGTAGGAGCCTTGGAGGTGAAGCTTTCTTT.

J is TRBJ2-5 and V is TRBV19, with D unclear. The V gene's germline CDR1 is LNHDA and CDR2 SQIVND (reference sequence). CDR3 size: 14 residues. Trimming shortened V by 3 bases and J by 5 bases, and 13 bases separated the two germline ends. The CDR3 region has the DNA TGTGCCAGTAGTATCACCTCTAGTCGGGAGACCCAGTACTTC. This sequence encodes CASSITSSRETQYF. Drawing the rest from reference TRBV19 and TRBJ2-5, the complete variable domain is DGGITQSPKYLFRKEGQNVTLSCEQNLNHDAMYWYRQDPGQGLRLIYYSQIVNDFQKGDIAEGYSVSREKKESFPLTVTSAQKNPTAFYLCASSITSSRETQYFGPGTRLLVL.